The clone carrying this TCR beta chain has at least ten counts. Its specificity is unknown. TCR beta CDR3 sequences were amplified from RNA transcripts. The HTBI set primed first-round TCR CDR3 RT-PCR. TCRdb re-called the multiplex PCR reads with MiXCR, one entry per CDR3 protein. The sample lists some 570,000 distinct CDR3 sequences; 13% to 15% were seen once. With 3 bases removed from V and 2 bases from J, the gap between germline ends came to 13 bases. This CDR3 contains 14 residues. From germline, CDR1 is DFQATT and CDR2 SNEGSKA (reference sequence). This entry comes from a study of T cells in Graves' hyperthyroidism and ophthalmopathy. Study observations and caveats: Blood shared most expanded thyroid clonotypes above 0.001.

Subjects with ophthalmopathy showed a Clinical Activity Score no lower than 3, a NOSPECS grade no lower than 4, and a duration shorter than 3 months. PBMCs were obtained from 10 ml fresh peripheral blood. This sequence joins TRBV20-1 and TRBJ1-2, with D perhaps matching TRBD1 (6 bases). Sequenced material: blood. This clonotype was obtained from a woman between 18 and 29 years old with Graves' ophthalmopathy. The CDR3 DNA sequence: TGCAGTGCTAGCGTCCGGACAGCCAACTATGGCTACACCTTC. This sequence encodes CSASVRTANYGYTF.